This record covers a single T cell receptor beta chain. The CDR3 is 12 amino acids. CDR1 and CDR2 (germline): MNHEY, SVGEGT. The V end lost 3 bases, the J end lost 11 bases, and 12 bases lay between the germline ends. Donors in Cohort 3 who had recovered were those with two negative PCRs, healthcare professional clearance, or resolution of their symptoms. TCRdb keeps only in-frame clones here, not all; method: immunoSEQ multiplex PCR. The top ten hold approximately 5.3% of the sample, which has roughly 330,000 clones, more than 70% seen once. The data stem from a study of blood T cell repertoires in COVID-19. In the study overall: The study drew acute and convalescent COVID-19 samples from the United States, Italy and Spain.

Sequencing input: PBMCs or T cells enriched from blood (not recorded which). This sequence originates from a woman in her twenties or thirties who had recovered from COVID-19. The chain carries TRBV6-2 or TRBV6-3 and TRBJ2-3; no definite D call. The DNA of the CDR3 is TGTGCCAGCAGTTATGTCGCGCGGCAGCAGTATTTT. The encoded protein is CASSYVARQQYF.